One sample yielded the 30 T cell receptor beta chains listed below, sequenced in a study of cytomegalovirus exposure and HLA in healthy donors (dated by TCRdb to 2017 to 2019). The library was prepared using the immunoSEQ multiplex PCR assay. For the multiplex PCR, a mixture combining 60 forward primers for TCR Vbeta segments and 13 reverse primers for TCR Jbeta segments was used. The clones in this table, taken by TCRdb from immuneACCESS, are in-frame only. Not every clone is retained; where verified, under half of the shortfall comes from an unresolved V gene, and the cause of the rest is unknown. Present in this sample are about 130,000 clones, approximately 75% of which were seen just once. The ten largest clonotypes hold over 4.5% of the sample. The source material was PBMCs. These receptors were taken from a woman aged 40 to 49 in good health and CMV-seropositive.

This clone was detected only a few times. The rearrangement uses TRBV7-9 and TRBJ2-7; TRBD2 is a possible D gene (5 bases). The CDR3 has 15 residues. Germline-derived CDR1 and CDR2 are SEHNR and FQNEAQ (reference sequence). Trimming left V 3 bases short and J 2 bases short, with 14 bases between. The CDR3 is CASSLPGPTTYEQYF. CDR3 bases: TGTGCCAGCAGCTTGCCCGGACCGACTACCTACGAGCAGTACTTC.

This clone was detected a few times. This sequence joins TRBV6-1 and TRBJ2-5; 9 nucleotides agree with TRBD1. Near its end, the DNA agrees better with TRBJ2-7, so the J call may be wrong. The CDR3 has 14 amino acids. The germline gives CDR1 MNHNS, CDR2 SASEGT. The CDR3 is CASSEGQGWYEQYF. CDR3 nucleotide sequence: TGTGCCAGCAGTGAGGGACAGGGATGGTACGAGCAGTACTTC.

The chain joins TRBV5-6 to TRBJ1-1, with D tentatively TRBD1 (5 bases). The V gene lost 2 bases and the J gene lost 4 bases, with 6 bases spanning the gap. Germline assignment: CDR1 SGHDT and CDR2 YYEEEE. This CDR3 comprises 12 residues. The chain's CDR3 is CASSLGVTEAFF. CDR3 bases: TGTGCCAGCAGCTTAGGGGTCACTGAAGCTTTCTTT.

V gene TRBV25-1 combines with J gene TRBJ2-5; 8 bases align to TRBD1. The end of the DNA is better explained by TRBJ2-7, so the J call may be wrong. The CDR3 covers 18 residues. Germline V gives CDR1 MGHDK, CDR2 SYGVNS. The DNA for the CDR3 is TGTGCCAGCAGTGATTCGAGAGACAGGGGAGCTTTAACCTACGAGCAGTACTTC. Its protein product is CASSDSRDRGALTYEQYF.

This clone came up a few times. This rearrangement joins TRBV11-1 to TRBJ2-2; tentatively, D is TRBD1 (6 bases). V dropped 6 bases and J dropped 7 bases, with 15 bases sitting between them. CDR1 SGHAT and CDR2 FQDESV come from the germline V gene (reference sequence). This CDR3 is 14 amino acids long. As DNA, the CDR3 is TGTGCCAGCAGTTCCAGGGGTTCCGGCGGGGAGCTGTTTTTT. This translates into CASSSRGSGGELFF.

For the CDR3, the DNA is TGCGCCAGCAGCTTGACAGGGGCCGACTACGAGCAGTACTTC. This gives the protein CASSLTGADYEQYF. V gene TRBV5-1 combines with J gene TRBJ2-7, with 7 bases aligning to TRBD1. Germline V gene data show CDR1 as SGHRS and CDR2 as YFSETQ. The CDR3 runs to 14 residues. J gave up 3 bases and V 1 base, and 4 bases lay outside the gene matches.

This chain joins TRBV7-3 and TRBJ2-7; 7 nucleotides match TRBD1. Germline CDR1 is SGHTA and CDR2 is FQGTGA. The CDR3 runs 13 residues. The V gene end was trimmed by 2 bases and the J gene end by 3 bases; junction bases not matched to a gene: 1. The CDR3 reads CASSLQGDYEQYF. Here the CDR3 DNA reads TGTGCCAGCAGCTTACAGGGGGACTACGAGCAGTACTTC.

About this clone: The junction differs from germline at one of its ends, possibly a read error. The chain combines TRBV5-4 with TRBJ2-7, with 8 bases aligning to TRBD1. This CDR3 spans 13 amino acids. Looked up from germline, CDR1 is SGHNT and CDR2 is YYREEE (reference sequence). The DNA for the CDR3 is TGCGCCAGCAGCCACCGGACAGGGCGGGAACCGTACTTC. Its protein is CASSHRTGREPYF.

The chain is built from TRBV11-2 and TRBJ1-3; a weak D match, TRBD1 (6 bases). Per germline, CDR1 SGHAT and CDR2 FQNNGV. Trimming stripped 3 bases from V and 0 bases from J, with 18 bases between. The CDR3 sequence is 18 residues long. For the CDR3, the DNA is TGTGCCAGCAGCTTGACCCGGGACATTAGGAGCTCTGGAAACACCATATATTTT. This encodes CASSLTRDIRSSGNTIYF.

This clone was detected a few times. This chain joins TRBV9 and TRBJ1-3; TRBD1 is a possible D gene (6 bases). This CDR3 contains 15 residues. V dropped 4 bases and J dropped 2 bases, with 13 bases sitting between them. Germline V lookup: CDR1 SGDLS, CDR2 YYNGEE. CDR3 loop: CASSLDTGPGNTIYF. In nucleotides, the CDR3 is TGTGCCAGCAGCCTAGACACAGGGCCTGGAAACACCATATATTTT.

A few counts support this clone. This chain connects TRBV5-6 to TRBJ1-1; D is uncertain. In germline, CDR1 is SGHDT, CDR2 YYEEEE. V was shortened by 1 base and J by 10 bases, with 11 bases between the two germline ends. The CDR3 has 12 amino acids. The CDR3 nucleotides are TGTGCCAGCAGCTTGCGGTCTTGTATAGCTTTCTTT. It is translated as CASSLRSCIAFF. Supplemented by reference TRBV5-6 and TRBJ1-1, the full variable domain reads DAGVTQSPTHLIKTRGQQVTLRCSPKSGHDTVSWYQQALGQGPQFIFQYYEEEERQRGNFPDRFSGHQFPNYSSELNVNALLLGDSALYLCASSLRSCIAFFGQGTRLTVV.

The V gene is TRBV9, the J gene TRBJ2-7, with 7 bases lining up with TRBD2. Germline V gene lookup returns CDR1 SGDLS and CDR2 YYNGEE. J lost 1 base, V lost 0 bases, and 13 bases had no gene match. The CDR3 contains 18 residues. The CDR3 bases are TGTGCCAGCAGCGTAGTCTTCATCCGGACTAGGAGTTCCTACGAGCAGTACTTC. This encodes CASSVVFIRTRSSYEQYF.

The CDR3 coding sequence is TGTGCCAGTCAGCGGGAGGTAGGATTGACGGAGCAGTACTTC. Residues: CASQREVGLTEQYF. The chain couples TRBV5-4 to TRBJ2-7; 9 bases map to TRBD2. Germline assignment: CDR1 SGHNT and CDR2 YYREEE (reference sequence). V dropped 8 bases and J dropped 7; count of bases not matched to a gene: 13. There are 14 residues in the CDR3.

The CDR3 protein is CASSLGPAHTQYF. DNA for the CDR3: TGTGCCAGCAGTTTGGGCCCAGCCCATACGCAGTATTTT. The J gene is TRBJ2-3, the V gene TRBV6-5; D uncertain. There are 13 residues in the CDR3. Per the germline V gene, CDR1 is MNHEY and CDR2 is SVGAGI. Trimming took 4 bases from V and 7 from J, leaving 12 bases between them.

The chain joins TRBV9 to TRBJ1-5, with D tentatively TRBD1 (5 bases). Germline assignment: CDR1 SGDLS and CDR2 YYNGEE. The CDR3 runs to 14 residues. V gave up 4 bases and J gave up 0 bases, with 8 bases separating them. The CDR3 DNA reads as TGTGCCAGCAGCCAGGGTTATAGCAATCAGCCCCAGCATTTT. It specifies CASSQGYSNQPQHF.

The V and J genes are TRBV2 and TRBJ2-3; TRBD2 matches at 7 bases. The CDR3 covers 15 residues. The V gene end was trimmed by 6 bases and the J gene end by 4 bases; junction bases not matched to a gene: 10. The germline CDR1 and CDR2 sequences are SNHLY and FYNNEI. The CDR3 DNA sequence: TGTGCCAGCAGACCTAGCGGTCGATCCGCAGATACGCAGTATTTT. Protein sequence: CASRPSGRSADTQYF. Drawing the rest from reference TRBV2 and TRBJ2-3, the complete variable domain is EPEVTQTPSHQVTQMGQEVILRCVPISNHLYFYWYRQILGQKVEFLVSFYNNEISEKSEIFDDQFSVERPDGSNFTLKIRSTKLEDSAMYFCASRPSGRSADTQYFGPGTRLTVL.

The chain recombines TRBV7-2 with TRBJ2-3, with 7 bases that match TRBD1. Germline V gives CDR1 SGHTA, CDR2 FQGNSA. V shed 1 base and J 2 bases; nucleotides not matched to a gene: 3. The CDR3 contains 15 residues. CDR3 bases: TGTGCCAGCAGCTTAGTGGGGACAGCCACAGATACGCAGTATTTT. Translated, it gives CASSLVGTATDTQYF.

The chain employs TRBV6-1 and TRBJ2-2; 10 nucleotides match TRBD2. Per the germline V gene, CDR1 is MNHNS and CDR2 is SASEGT. After removal of 4 bases from V and 6 bases from J, the junction contained 5 bases not matched to a gene. The CDR3 extends over 15 amino acids. The CDR3 nucleotides read TGTGCCAGCAGTGTAAGCGGGGGGGCTCCCGGGGAGCTGTTTTTT. Translating gives CASSVSGGAPGELFF.

This chain joins TRBV6-6 and TRBJ1-5, with D tentatively TRBD1 (5 bases). This CDR3 region has 12 residues. Germline V gives CDR1 MNHNY, CDR2 SVGAGI (reference sequence). Trimming left V 5 bases short and J 6 bases short, with 8 bases between. DNA of the CDR3: TGTGCCAGCAGTCTCCAGGGTCAGCCCCAGCATTTT. This codes for CASSLQGQPQHF.

Concerning this clone: At one end the junction does not follow the germline gene, possibly because of a read error. The gene calls are TRBV7-7 and TRBJ2-1, with 10 bases identical to TRBD2. There are 16 residues in the CDR3. The V gene's germline CDR1 is SSHAT and CDR2 FNYEAQ (reference sequence). The CDR3 here is CASSPIAGGGYNEQFF. DNA of the CDR3: TGTGCTAGCAGCCCCATAGCGGGGGGCGGATACAATGAGCAGTTCTTC.

The chain has TRBV18 and TRBJ2-3, with D uncertain. The CDR3 is 15 amino acids. V was clipped by 0 bases and J by 2 bases, with 9 bases between them. Germline CDR1 is KGHSH and CDR2 is LQKENI. CDR3 sequence reads: CASSPPSVSTDTQYF. CDR3 sequence (DNA): TGTGCCAGCTCACCACCGTCGGTTTCCACAGATACGCAGTATTTT.

This clone came up a few times. The genes are TRBV2 and TRBJ1-2; D is perhaps TRBD1 (5 bases). The CDR3 has 15 amino acids. The V end was cut by 3 bases, the J end by 8 bases, with 19 bases between. Germline CDR1 and CDR2: SNHLY and FYNNEI. CDR3 in amino acids: CASSDSQGRPGGYTF. The CDR3 region has the DNA TGTGCCAGCAGTGATAGTCAGGGCCGTCCAGGGGGCTACACCTTC.

The chain joins TRBV5-5 to TRBJ1-1; D may be TRBD1 (6 bases). V was trimmed by 0 bases and J by 3 bases, leaving 6 bases between them. The germline V gene encodes CDR1 SGHKS and CDR2 YYEKEE (reference sequence). This CDR3 contains 13 residues. CDR3 coding DNA: TGTGCCAGCAGCTTGGACAGGGACACTGAAGCTTTCTTT. This translates into CASSLDRDTEAFF.

The rearrangement links TRBV25-1 to TRBJ2-5; 10 bases match TRBD1. The CDR3 extends over 15 amino acids. Germline V gene sequence: CDR1 MGHDK, CDR2 SYGVNS. The junction had 5 bases not matched to a gene; V was cut back by 1 base and J by 6 bases. CDR3 nucleotide sequence: TGTGCCAGCAGTGAATTTGGGGGACAGGGGAAGACCCAGTACTTC. It is translated as CASSEFGGQGKTQYF.

This clone was found a few times. The chain carries TRBV18 and TRBJ1-1; the D gene is possibly TRBD1 (6 bases). This CDR3 is 12 amino acids long. Between the trimmed V and J ends, which lost 3 bases and 7 bases, there was a span of 9 bases. Germline V CDR1 and CDR2: KGHSH, LQKENI. The CDR3 region is CASSPGTNEAFF. The CDR3 DNA reads TGTGCCAGCTCACCTGGGACAAATGAAGCTTTCTTT. The variable domain in full, with the rest retrieved from reference TRBV18 and TRBJ1-1, is NAGVMQNPRHLVRRRGQEARLRCSPMKGHSHVYWYRQLPEEGLKFMVYLQKENIIDESGMPKERFSAEFPKEGPSILRIQQVVRGDSAAYFCASSPGTNEAFFGQGTRLTVV.

V gene TRBV7-2 combines with J gene TRBJ2-7; 12 positions match TRBD2. CDR3 length: 14 amino acids. V lost 5 bases and J lost 2; bases outside the gene matches: 1. Per the germline V gene, CDR1 is SGHTA and CDR2 is FQGNSA. The CDR3 spells CASSASGGAYEQYF. CDR3 nucleotides: TGTGCCAGCAGCGCTAGCGGGGGGGCCTACGAGCAGTACTTC.

The chain recombines TRBV30 with TRBJ1-2, with 7 bases lining up with TRBD1. CDR1 GTSNPN and CDR2 SVGIG come from the germline V gene (reference sequence). Unmatched junction bases numbered 19, after V lost 5 bases and J lost 4 bases. The CDR3 is made up of 17 amino acids. DNA for the CDR3: TGTGCCTGGGTCCTCCCGGGACAGAGGGCTAACCGCTATGGCTACACCTTC. It translates to CAWVLPGQRANRYGYTF.

The table lists this clone with a count of one. Different DNA sequences within this sample yield the same CDR3. The chain joins TRBV5-1 to TRBJ2-3; 12 positions match TRBD2. The CDR3 is 15 residues long. In germline, CDR1 is SGHRS, CDR2 YFSETQ. Unmatched junction bases numbered 3, after V lost 4 bases and J lost 3 bases. The CDR3 region is CASSLAGGPTDTQYF. The CDR3 nucleotides are TGCGCCAGCAGCCTAGCGGGGGGGCCTACAGATACGCAGTATTTT.

The rearrangement links TRBV29-1 to TRBJ2-7, with 11 bases matching TRBD1. The CDR3 has 13 amino acids. Per germline, CDR1 SQVTM and CDR2 ANQGSEA. The trim removed 4 bases at V and 4 bases at J, leaving 3 bases unmatched. The CDR3 sequence: CSVAGTGGYEQYF. CDR3 in DNA: TGCAGCGTTGCCGGGACAGGGGGGTACGAGCAGTACTTC.

This sequence joins TRBV29-1 and TRBJ1-1; a weak D match, TRBD1 (6 bases). Per the germline V gene, CDR1 is SQVTM and CDR2 is ANQGSEA. The CDR3 length is 14 residues. The CDR3 nucleotides are TGCAGTACCCAAATGAGGGGGGGGAACACTGAAGCTTTCTTT. Translated, it gives CSTQMRGGNTEAFF. Supplemented by reference TRBV29-1 and TRBJ1-1, the full variable domain reads SAVISQKPSRDICQRGTSLTIQCQVDSQVTMMFWYRQQPGQSLTLIATANQGSEATYESGFVIDKFPISRPNLTFSTLTVSNMSPEDSSIYLCSTQMRGGNTEAFFGQGTRLTVV.